This T cell receptor (beta chain) was obtained from a study of T cells in Graves' hyperthyroidism and ophthalmopathy. Study-wide context: Peripheral blood sampling occurred at initial diagnosis, before any treatment.

Researchers amplified the TCR beta CDR3 regions from RNA transcripts. The TCR CDR3 first-round RT-PCR relied on the HTBI primer set. Via MiXCR, TCRdb re-called the multiplex PCR reads, giving one row per CDR3 protein. The repertoire holds about 350,000 distinct CDR3 sequences, with roughly 18% as singletons. Each diagnosis was grounded in clinical symptoms, serum thyroxine and TRAb, thyroid ultrasound, and orbital computed tomography. This clonotype showed up just a few times. As yet, its antigen is unknown. V lost 6 bases and J lost 7; bases outside the gene matches: 9. The CDR3 covers 14 residues. From germline, CDR1 is MNHNS and CDR2 SASEGT. Study results and caveats: Among clonotypes expanded in thyroid above 0.001, most were also found in blood.

What was sequenced was blood. This sequence was found in a woman aged 40 to 50 with Graves' ophthalmopathy. This rearrangement joins TRBV6-1 to TRBJ2-5, with 9 bases lining up with TRBD1. DNA for the CDR3: TGTGCCAGCAGGCCCGTCCGACAGGGGGGGACCCAGTACTTC. The encoded protein is CASRPVRQGGTQYF.